The 9 T cell receptor beta chains reported below all come from one sample, sequenced in a study of blood T cell repertoires in COVID-19. Clones were read by immunoSEQ multiplex PCR, and TCRdb kept only the in-frame ones, dropping some. There are 200,000 or so clones in the sample; roughly 90% occur only once, and approximately 7.6% lies in the top ten. Sequenced sample: PBMCs or T cells enriched from blood (not recorded which). Receptors were obtained from a young woman who had recovered from COVID-19.

The V gene is TRBV5-5, the J gene TRBJ2-2; D is possibly TRBD2 (6 bases). Trimming stripped 1 base from V and 0 bases from J, with 10 bases between. Per the germline V gene, CDR1 is SGHKS and CDR2 is YYEKEE (reference sequence). There are 16 residues in the CDR3. The CDR3 protein is CASSLTGTANTGELFF. The CDR3 DNA reads TGTGCCAGCAGCTTGACCGGGACTGCGAACACCGGGGAGCTGTTTTTT.

The chain has TRBV28 and TRBJ1-5; 10 bases agree with TRBD1. The V gene's germline CDR1 is MDHEN and CDR2 SYDVKM. The J segment lost 1 base and the V segment lost 8 bases, leaving 8 bases of the junction unmatched. The CDR3 is 16 residues long. The DNA of the CDR3 is TGTGCCAGCGGACGACAGGGGGCAGGAAGCAATCAGCCCCAGCATTTT. It translates to CASGRQGAGSNQPQHF.

J is TRBJ2-2 and V is TRBV19, with a weak D call TRBD1 (5 bases). V was trimmed by 7 bases and J by 0 bases, leaving 12 bases between them. The CDR3 has 15 residues. The germline gives CDR1 LNHDA, CDR2 SQIVND (reference sequence). Written as DNA, the CDR3 is TGTGCCAGTATGTTGCTACAGGCGAACACCGGGGAGCTGTTTTTT. Protein sequence: CASMLLQANTGELFF. Using reference TRBV19 and TRBJ2-2 for the parts outside the CDR3, the full variable domain is DGGITQSPKYLFRKEGQNVTLSCEQNLNHDAMYWYRQDPGQGLRLIYYSQIVNDFQKGDIAEGYSVSREKKESFPLTVTSAQKNPTAFYLCASMLLQANTGELFFGEGSRLTVL.

This chain links TRBV28 with TRBJ1-5; unclear D gene. CDR1 is MDHEN, CDR2 SYDVKM, per germline. V was pared by 7 bases and J by 3 bases, with 7 bases between. CDR3 size: 12 residues. Written as DNA, the CDR3 is TGTGCCAGCAACAGCCTCAATCAGCCCCAGCATTTT. Translation gives CASNSLNQPQHF.

The chain couples TRBV4-2 to TRBJ2-3; possible D gene TRBD2, 6 bases. Germline lookup yields CDR1 LGHNA and CDR2 YNFKEQ. Trimming stripped 3 bases from V and 4 bases from J, with 11 bases between. This CDR3 has 14 residues. CDR3 in amino acids: CASSHTSLADTQYF. In DNA form, the CDR3 reads TGTGCCAGCAGCCATACTAGCTTGGCAGATACGCAGTATTTT.

The chain combines TRBV7-2 with TRBJ2-5, with a tentative D call TRBD2 (6 bases). Germline-derived CDR1 and CDR2 are SGHTA and FQGNSA. The CDR3 consists of 14 residues. V gave up 5 bases and J gave up 5 bases, with 15 bases separating them. In DNA form, the CDR3 reads TGTGCCAGCAGCCCGGACTACTTTTTGGAGACCCAGTACTTC. The encoded protein is CASSPDYFLETQYF.

The CDR3 loop reads CASSKYPDAGLKNTEAFF. The DNA for the CDR3 is TGTGCCAGCAGCAAATATCCGGACGCAGGGCTAAAGAACACTGAAGCTTTCTTT. The J gene is TRBJ1-1, the V gene TRBV21-1; TRBD1 was called by the table and not checked on the DNA. TRBV21-1 is reported as a pseudogene. CDR3 length: 18 residues.

The V and J genes are TRBV4-1 and TRBJ1-1; a weak D match, TRBD1 (6 bases). The CDR3 consists of 16 residues. Germline V CDR1 and CDR2: MGHRA, YSYEKL. Trimming took 1 base from V and 3 from J, leaving 15 bases between them. The CDR3 spells CASSQVPGTPHTEAFF. In nucleotides, the CDR3 is TGCGCCAGCAGCCAAGTGCCCGGGACACCTCACACTGAAGCTTTCTTT.

The CDR3 DNA reads as TGTGCCAGTAGTGCGGGGTTTAGCAATCAGCCCCAGCATTTT. It is translated as CASSAGFSNQPQHF. The chain recombines TRBV19 with TRBJ1-5, with no clear D. There are 14 residues in the CDR3. Germline V gives CDR1 LNHDA, CDR2 SQIVND (reference sequence). The germline V and J ends were trimmed by 5 bases and 0 bases, with 8 bases remaining between them.